This entry lists 23 T cell receptor beta chains sequenced from one sample in a study of OX40 agonist ivuxolimab in advanced cancers. Repertoires were generated with immunoSEQ multiplex PCR, while TCRdb's copy carries only in-frame clones and drops some. Of approximately 86,000 clones in the sample, 80% to 95% were seen once. The material was CD4+ or CD8+ T cells sorted from blood, obtained in a trial of the OX40 agonist ivuxolimab. The receptors originated from an adult with an advanced solid tumor such as melanoma, head and neck, liver or kidney cancer.

This sequence joins TRBV12-1 and TRBJ2-3; TRBD1 was called by the table and not checked on the DNA. TRBV12-1 is labeled a pseudogene. The CDR3 sequence is 17 residues long. The CDR3 nucleotides read TGTGCCAGCAGCTTTCCCCAGCAGGGGGCCGGGAGAGATACGCAGTATTTT. Its protein is CASSFPQQGAGRDTQYF.

The J gene is TRBJ1-2, the V gene TRBV7-6, with TRBD1 identical over 7 bases. Germline V gene data show CDR1 as SGHVS and CDR2 as FNYEAQ. CDR3 length equals 15 residues. The trim removed 2 bases at V and 8 bases at J, leaving 11 bases unmatched. CDR3 nucleotides: TGTGCCAGCAGCTTAATCCCCGGTGACAGGGTCGGCTACACCTTC. Its translation is CASSLIPGDRVGYTF.

This chain joins TRBV10-3 and TRBJ2-3, with TRBD2 matching over 10 bases. Looked up from germline, CDR1 is ENHRY and CDR2 is SYGVKD. The CDR3 is made up of 16 amino acids. V trimming: 2 bases; J trimming: 6 bases; junction bases outside the gene matches: 8. The CDR3 DNA reads TGTGCCATCAGTGAGCGGCTAGCGGGAGCTTCGGATACGCAGTATTTT. Its protein is CAISERLAGASDTQYF.

The gene calls are TRBV5-1 and TRBJ2-7; D is undetermined. CDR3 length: 16 amino acids. Deletions cut 0 bases from V and 2 bases from J, with 15 bases between. Germline lookup yields CDR1 SGHRS and CDR2 YFSETQ. CDR3 DNA: TGCGCCAGCAGCTTGGCGGCGGACGGATCACCCTACGAGCAGTACTTC. Translating gives CASSLAADGSPYEQYF.

The V call is TRBV5-1, the J call TRBJ2-2; D not certain. This CDR3 contains 14 residues. With 2 bases removed from V and 1 base from J, the gap between germline ends came to 6 bases. In germline, CDR1 is SGHRS, CDR2 YFSETQ. The CDR3 nucleotides are TGCGCCAGCAGCTTTGGCGGGAACACCGGGGAGCTGTTTTTT. It specifies CASSFGGNTGELFF.

V usage is TRBV18 and J usage is TRBJ2-7, with TRBD2 matching over 7 bases. In germline, CDR1 is KGHSH, CDR2 LQKENI. V gave up 6 bases and J gave up 2 bases; unmatched junction bases: 4. The CDR3 sequence is 13 residues long. In nucleotides, the CDR3 is TGTGCCAGCTCCATGGGGGGGGCCTACGAGCAGTACTTC. Translated, it gives CASSMGGAYEQYF.

The V and J genes are TRBV18 and TRBJ2-2, with 7 bases identical to TRBD2. This CDR3 contains 16 residues. V dropped 6 bases and J dropped 0; count of bases not matched to a gene: 7. Germline loops: CDR1 KGHSH, CDR2 LQKENI. CDR3 sequence (DNA): TGTGCCAGCTCGCAATCACTAGCGTCGAACACCGGGGAGCTGTTTTTT. It encodes CASSQSLASNTGELFF.

Here the CDR3 reads CASSELAGVNTGELFF. In DNA, the CDR3 is TGCGCCAGCAGTGAACTAGCGGGAGTAAACACCGGGGAGCTGTTTTTT. The chain links TRBV10-2 to TRBJ2-2; TRBD2 agrees at 11 bases. The germline gives CDR1 WSHSY, CDR2 SAAADI. With V trimmed by 3 bases and J by 2 bases, 2 bases remained unmatched. The CDR3 extends over 16 amino acids.

V is TRBV11-2 and J is TRBJ2-1, with TRBD2 matching 12 bases. V was pared by 4 bases and J by 4 bases, with 5 bases of the junction left unmatched. Per the germline V gene, CDR1 is SGHAT and CDR2 is FQNNGV. The CDR3 is made up of 16 amino acids. The CDR3 region has the DNA TGTGCCAGCAGCTCTCCTAGCGGGAGGGGTTACAATGAGCAGTTCTTC. Translating it yields CASSSPSGRGYNEQFF.

V usage is TRBV5-1 and J usage is TRBJ2-2; either TRBD1 or TRBD2 may fit D (5 bases each). V shed 5 bases and J shed 6 bases, with 17 bases lying between them. The CDR3 is 15 residues long. Looked up from germline, CDR1 is SGHRS and CDR2 is YFSETQ. CDR3 nucleotides: TGCGCCAGCAGAATCGGGGCGCATTCCTCCGGGGAGCTGTTTTTT. Translation: CASRIGAHSSGELFF.

This chain uses TRBV29-1 with TRBJ1-1, with D maybe TRBD1 (6 bases). The germline V and J ends were trimmed by 6 bases and 6 bases, with 20 bases remaining between them. Germline V gives CDR1 SQVTM, CDR2 ANQGSEA. The CDR3 contains 14 residues. The chain's CDR3 is CSVGGRGEFSEAFF. DNA for the CDR3: TGCAGCGTGGGGGGCAGGGGAGAGTTTTCTGAAGCTTTCTTT.

The V and J genes are TRBV19 and TRBJ2-3; 9 bases agree with TRBD1. CDR3 length: 14 amino acids. V lost 6 bases and J lost 4; bases outside the gene matches: 5. The V gene's germline CDR1 is LNHDA and CDR2 SQIVND (reference sequence). CDR3 sequence: CASSRTGVADTQYF. The CDR3 bases are TGTGCCAGTAGCCGGACAGGGGTTGCAGATACGCAGTATTTT.

The chain employs TRBV6-4 and TRBJ1-3; a weak D match, TRBD1 (5 bases). V shed 3 bases and J shed 2 bases, with 5 bases lying between them. The CDR3 has 13 residues. Germline V gives CDR1 MRHNA, CDR2 SNTAGT. CDR3 residues: CASSEGPGNTIYF. In nucleotides, the CDR3 is TGTGCCAGCAGTGAGGGGCCTGGAAACACCATATATTTT.

The gene calls are TRBV7-8 and TRBJ2-4; 11 nucleotides align to TRBD1. The V gene end was trimmed by 3 bases and the J gene end by 6 bases; junction bases not matched to a gene: 1. The V gene's germline CDR1 is SGHVS and CDR2 FQNEAQ. This CDR3 contains 14 residues. The CDR3 protein is CASSLGTGGNIQYF. CDR3 bases: TGTGCCAGCAGCTTGGGGACAGGGGGAAACATTCAGTACTTC.

The chain combines TRBV7-9 with TRBJ2-2, with D maybe TRBD2 (6 bases). Germline CDR1 reads SEHNR; CDR2 reads FQNEAQ (reference sequence). The V and J ends lost 1 base and 6 bases respectively, with 15 bases between them. CDR3 size: 16 residues. CDR3 residues: CASSLGASGSAGELFF. CDR3 in DNA: TGTGCCAGCAGCTTAGGGGCATCCGGGAGTGCCGGGGAGCTGTTTTTT.

The chain combines TRBV7-3 with TRBJ2-3, with unresolved D. Germline values: CDR1 SGHTA, CDR2 FQGTGA. The CDR3 runs to 14 residues. Trimming pared 3 bases from V and 4 bases from J, leaving 11 bases between. The CDR3 region is CASSFTSIPDTQYF. The CDR3 nucleotides read TGTGCCAGCAGCTTTACGAGTATCCCAGATACGCAGTATTTT.

The rearrangement uses TRBV6-6 and TRBJ2-5; D is perhaps TRBD1 or TRBD2 (6 bases each). CDR1 and CDR2 from the germline V gene are MNHNY and SVGAGI (reference sequence). The CDR3 extends over 15 amino acids. V was pared by 4 bases and J by 4 bases, with 16 bases between. CDR3 region: CASSSGGRGGETQYF. The DNA for the CDR3 is TGTGCCAGCAGTTCCGGGGGCAGGGGAGGAGAGACCCAGTACTTC.

The genes are TRBV11-2 and TRBJ2-1; D is unresolved. The CDR3 totals 13 residues. Per the germline V gene, CDR1 is SGHAT and CDR2 is FQNNGV. Trimming stripped 4 bases from V and 5 bases from J, with 9 bases between. This CDR3 reads CASSSRHHNEQFF. Written as DNA, the CDR3 is TGTGCCAGCAGCTCCAGGCACCACAATGAGCAGTTCTTC.

The chain joins TRBV30 to TRBJ1-1; D might be TRBD1 (5 bases). Germline CDR1 GTSNPN, CDR2 SVGIG (reference sequence). The CDR3 spans 11 residues. The V and J ends lost 7 bases and 6 bases respectively, with 12 bases between them. The CDR3 sequence is CAYGGWAEAFF. Here the CDR3 DNA reads TGTGCCTATGGGGGGTGGGCTGAAGCTTTCTTT.

This rearrangement joins TRBV5-1 to TRBJ1-2; a possible D gene is TRBD1 (5 bases). Trimming removed 2 bases from V and 2 bases from J, with 7 bases in between. This CDR3 contains 13 residues. CDR1 is SGHRS, CDR2 YFSETQ, per germline. CDR3 coding DNA: TGCGCCAGCAGCTTTGACAGCAACTATGGCTACACCTTC. Its translation is CASSFDSNYGYTF.

The count of this clone is one. This sequence joins TRBV6-5 and TRBJ1-3, with TRBD1 identical over 9 bases. CDR1 is MNHEY and CDR2 is SVGAGI in the germline V gene. The J segment lost 2 bases and the V segment lost 3 bases, leaving 5 bases of the junction unmatched. CDR3 length equals 16 residues. The DNA for the CDR3 is TGTGCCAGCAGTTATTCAACAGGGGGCCCTGGAAACACCATATATTTT. Translating it yields CASSYSTGGPGNTIYF.

This chain links TRBV28 with TRBJ2-1; D is unclear. V lost 4 bases and J 0 bases, leaving 4 bases between the germline ends. Germline V gene data show CDR1 as MDHEN and CDR2 as SYDVKM. The CDR3 is made up of 13 amino acids. CDR3 DNA: TGTGCCAGCAGTTCTCCCTCCTACAATGAGCAGTTCTTC. The encoded protein is CASSSPSYNEQFF.

In this sample, this clone turned up once. This chain links TRBV29-1 with TRBJ1-2; 10 bases agree with TRBD1. Per the germline V gene, CDR1 is SQVTM and CDR2 is ANQGSEA. The V and J ends lost 4 bases and 6 bases, in that order; junction bases with no gene match: 5. The CDR3 sequence is 13 residues long. This chain's CDR3 is CSVGDRGLDGYTF. The CDR3 DNA reads TGCAGCGTTGGGGACAGGGGATTAGATGGCTACACCTTC.